This T cell receptor beta chain was profiled in a study of T cell clonotyping in hematopoietic cell transplantation. Study at large: Recipients' pretransplant samples followed cytoreduction. Study-wide results and limits: Few recipient clonotypes overlapped donors; over 97% were de novo at given depth. Pathologically expanded recipient clonotypes increased progressively from day 30 to day 180 as diversity fell.

To note about this clone: What it binds is unknown.

Documented time point: recipient sample about 28 days before transplant, after cytoreduction. TCRdb keeps only in-frame clones here, not all; method: immunoSEQ multiplex PCR. The table records tens of thousands of clones, about 95% of them present only once. Material: peripheral blood mononuclear cells, obtained before stem cell transplant. This receptor was obtained from a woman between 50 and 59 years old with acute myeloid leukemia. Some clones in this sample may be carry-over from other donors' samples.

CDR3 region: CASSVSVGNYGYTF. CDR3 bases: TGCGCCAGCAGCGTTTCGGTTGGCAACTATGGCTACACCTTC. V and J are TRBV5-1 and TRBJ1-2; D gene uncertain. CDR1 and CDR2 from the germline V gene are SGHRS and YFSETQ. The CDR3 sequence is 14 residues long. V lost 4 bases and J 2 bases, leaving 12 bases between the germline ends.